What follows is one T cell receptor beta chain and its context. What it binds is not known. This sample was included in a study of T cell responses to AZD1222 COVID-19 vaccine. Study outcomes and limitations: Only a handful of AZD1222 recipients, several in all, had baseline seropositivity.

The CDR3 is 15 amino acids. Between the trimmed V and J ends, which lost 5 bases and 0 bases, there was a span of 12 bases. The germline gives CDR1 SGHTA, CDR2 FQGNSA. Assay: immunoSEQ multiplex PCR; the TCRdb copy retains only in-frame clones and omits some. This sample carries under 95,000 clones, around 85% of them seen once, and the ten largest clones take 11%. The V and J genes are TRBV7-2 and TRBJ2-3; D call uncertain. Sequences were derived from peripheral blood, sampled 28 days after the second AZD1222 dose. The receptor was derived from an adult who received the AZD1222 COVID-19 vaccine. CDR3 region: CASSPQTLSTDTQYF. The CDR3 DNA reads TGTGCCAGCAGCCCTCAGACATTGAGCACAGATACGCAGTATTTT.